Listed below are T cell receptor beta chains from one sample, sequenced in a study of T cell responses to AZD1222 COVID-19 vaccine. TCRdb keeps only in-frame clones here, not all; method: immunoSEQ multiplex PCR. The data show some 120,000 clones, around 90% seen once. The sample was peripheral blood, taken 28 days after the second AZD1222 dose. These TCRs come from an adult who received the AZD1222 COVID-19 vaccine. Each CDR3 is given with its conserved first and last residue. The D gene is left open where the match is weak. Clone size appears in some rows only: once, few, many, or a class for an expanded clone.

D gene	clone size	V gene	J gene	CDR3 protein	CDR3 DNA
TRBD1	NA	TRBV27	TRBJ2-7	CASSYWGGTGLYEQYF	TGTGCCAGCAGTTATTGGGGGGGGACAGGGCTCTACGAGCAGTACTTC
NA	NA	TRBV24-1	TRBJ1-4	CATPDRENEKLFF	TGTGCCACGCCAGACAGAGAGAATGAAAAACTGTTTTTT
TRBD2	NA	TRBV4-1	TRBJ2-5	CASSQGASGGPGETQYF	TGCGCCAGCAGCCAAGGGGCTAGCGGGGGCCCGGGTGAGACCCAGTACTTC
NA	NA	TRBV4-2	TRBJ1-2	CASSQRNSAEGYGYTF	TGTGCCAGCAGCCAACGTAACTCTGCCGAGGGCTATGGCTACACCTTC
NA	NA	TRBV7-2	TRBJ2-1	CASSLEAGYNEQFF	TGTGCCAGCAGCTTAGAAGCAGGTTACAATGAGCAGTTCTTC
NA	once	TRBV5-8	TRBJ1-5	CASSPRGALSNQPQHF	TGTGCCAGCAGCCCTCGGGGGGCGCTTAGCAATCAGCCCCAGCATTTT
NA	NA	TRBV9	TRBJ1-2	CASSVDPAPNYGYTF	TGTGCCAGCAGCGTCGACCCAGCCCCTAACTATGGCTACACCTTC
NA	NA	TRBV3-1/TRBV3-2	TRBJ1-6	CASSEGQHNSPLHF	TGTGCCAGCAGCGAAGGACAGCATAATTCACCCCTCCACTTT
NA	NA	TRBV28	TRBJ1-2	CASSPTGVYGYTF	TGTGCCAGCAGCCCGACAGGAGTCTATGGCTACACCTTC
TRBD2	NA	TRBV11-3	TRBJ2-1	CASSSADGRRYNEQFF	TGTGCCAGCAGCTCAGCGGACGGGAGGAGGTACAATGAGCAGTTCTTC
NA	NA	TRBV28	TRBJ2-1	CASSLANSYNEQFF	TGTGCCAGCAGTTTAGCGAACTCCTACAATGAGCAGTTCTTC
TRBD1	NA	TRBV3-1/TRBV3-2	TRBJ1-2	CASSRGGRGYGYTF	TGTGCCAGCAGCCGAGGGGGCAGGGGCTATGGCTACACCTTC
NA	NA	TRBV7-6	TRBJ1-4	CASSSTTGATNEKLFF	TGTGCCAGCAGCTCGACCACAGGCGCAACTAATGAAAAACTGTTTTTT
NA	NA	TRBV5-1	TRBJ2-1	CASSLYGPRGEQFF	TGCGCCAGCAGCTTGTACGGCCCTCGGGGTGAGCAGTTCTTC
TRBD1	NA	TRBV11-3	TRBJ2-3	CASSLGQGIDTQYF	TGTGCCAGCAGCTTAGGACAGGGGATAGATACGCAGTATTTT
NA	NA	TRBV27	TRBJ1-1	CASRRQVGNTEAFF	TGTGCCAGCAGGAGACAGGTGGGGAACACTGAAGCTTTCTTT
TRBD1	NA	TRBV5-1	TRBJ1-1	CASSLARGMNTEAFF	TGCGCCAGCAGCTTGGCCAGGGGGATGAACACTGAAGCTTTCTTT
NA	once	TRBV6-5	TRBJ1-2	CASSYSGRANYYGYTF	TGTGCCAGCAGTTACTCGGGCAGGGCGAACTACTATGGCTACACCTTC
NA	NA	TRBV15	TRBJ2-1	CATSVSYNEQFF	TGTGCCACCAGCGTTAGCTACAATGAGCAGTTCTTC
NA	NA	TRBV28	TRBJ2-7	CASSSAGQTYEQYF	TGTGCCAGCAGTTCTGCGGGACAGACCTACGAGCAGTACTTC
NA	NA	TRBV9	TRBJ1-6	CASSVDLYNSPLHF	TGTGCCAGCAGCGTAGACCTCTATAATTCACCCCTCCACTTT
NA	NA	TRBV28	TRBJ1-2	CASSFERILYGYTF	TGTGCCAGCAGTTTTGAACGGATCCTTTATGGCTACACCTTC
NA	NA	TRBV10-3	TRBJ2-7	CAISESRGVYEQYF	TGTGCCATCAGTGAGTCAAGGGGGGTCTACGAGCAGTACTTC
TRBD1	NA	TRBV23-1	TRBJ1-1	CASPPTGELNTEAFF	TGCGCCAGCCCCCCGACAGGGGAGTTGAACACTGAAGCTTTCTTT
TRBD2	NA	TRBV30	TRBJ2-2	CAWTGGADTGELFF	TGTGCCTGGACCGGGGGGGCGGACACCGGGGAGCTGTTTTTT
NA	NA	TRBV7-9	TRBJ1-2	CASSPDGNYGYTF	TGTGCCAGCAGCCCGGACGGGAACTATGGCTACACCTTC
NA	NA	TRBV7-9	TRBJ2-3	CASSSPVADTQYF	TGTGCCAGCAGCTCCCCTGTAGCAGATACGCAGTATTTT
NA	NA	TRBV6-5	TRBJ1-2	CASSYSYYQDIHGYTF	TGTGCCAGCAGTTACAGTTACTACCAAGACATCCATGGCTACACCTTC
TRBD2	NA	TRBV6-5	TRBJ2-5	CASRTSGGAGETQYF	TGTGCCAGCAGAACAAGCGGGGGGGCCGGGGAGACCCAGTACTTC
NA	NA	TRBV28	TRBJ1-1	CASDDMEVVTEAFF	TGTGCCAGCGACGATATGGAGGTGGTAACTGAAGCTTTCTTT
NA	NA	TRBV29-1	TRBJ2-1	CSVTIFLAASYNEQFF	TGCAGCGTTACAATTTTCTTAGCCGCTTCCTACAATGAGCAGTTCTTC
NA	NA	TRBV5-1	TRBJ1-1	CASSLAQTWNTEAFF	TGCGCCAGCAGCTTGGCCCAGACCTGGAACACTGAAGCTTTCTTT
TRBD2	NA	TRBV10-1	TRBJ2-1	CASSSRFSGRNEQFF	TGCGCCAGCAGCTCAAGGTTTAGCGGGAGGAATGAGCAGTTCTTC
NA	NA	TRBV7-8	TRBJ1-2	CASSPLGAYGYTF	TGTGCCAGCAGCCCTCTGGGGGCCTATGGCTACACCTTC
TRBD2	NA	TRBV5-4	TRBJ2-7	CASSSQSGTKKYEQYF	TGTGCCAGCAGCTCGCAGTCCGGGACTAAAAAATACGAGCAGTACTTC
NA	NA	TRBV3-1/TRBV3-2	TRBJ2-2	CASSSEGTNTGELFF	TGTGCCAGCAGCTCCGAGGGAACGAACACCGGGGAGCTGTTTTTT
NA	NA	TRBV5-1	TRBJ2-1	CASGTGESYNEQFF	TGCGCCAGCGGTACAGGCGAATCCTACAATGAGCAGTTCTTC
NA	NA	TRBV4-1	TRBJ1-4	CASSQDWGTRNEKLFF	TGCGCCAGCAGCCAAGATTGGGGGACACGTAATGAAAAACTGTTTTTT